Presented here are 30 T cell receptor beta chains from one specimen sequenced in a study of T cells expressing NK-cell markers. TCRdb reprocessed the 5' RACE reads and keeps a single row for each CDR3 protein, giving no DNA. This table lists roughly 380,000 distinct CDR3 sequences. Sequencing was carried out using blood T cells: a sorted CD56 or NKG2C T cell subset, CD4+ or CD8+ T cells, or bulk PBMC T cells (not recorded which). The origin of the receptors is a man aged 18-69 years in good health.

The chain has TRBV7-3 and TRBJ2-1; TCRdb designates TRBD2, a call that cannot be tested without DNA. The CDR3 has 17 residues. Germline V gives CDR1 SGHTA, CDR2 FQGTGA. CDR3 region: CASSSQPQGLAGGEQFF.

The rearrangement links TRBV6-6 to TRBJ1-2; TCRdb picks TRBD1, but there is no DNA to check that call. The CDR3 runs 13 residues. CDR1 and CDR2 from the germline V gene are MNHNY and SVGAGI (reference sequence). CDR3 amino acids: CASSFDRNYGYTF.

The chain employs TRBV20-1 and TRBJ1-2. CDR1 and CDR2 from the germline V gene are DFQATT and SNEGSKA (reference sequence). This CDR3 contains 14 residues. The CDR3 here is CSARIRSLEYGYTF.

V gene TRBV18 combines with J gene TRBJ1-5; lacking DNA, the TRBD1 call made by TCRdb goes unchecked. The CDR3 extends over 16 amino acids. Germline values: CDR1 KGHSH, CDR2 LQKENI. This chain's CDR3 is CASSQGQGASNQPQHF. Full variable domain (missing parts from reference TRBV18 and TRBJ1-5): NAGVMQNPRHLVRRRGQEARLRCSPMKGHSHVYWYRQLPEEGLKFMVYLQKENIIDESGMPKERFSAEFPKEGPSILRIQQVVRGDSAAYFCASSQGQGASNQPQHFGDGTRLSIL.

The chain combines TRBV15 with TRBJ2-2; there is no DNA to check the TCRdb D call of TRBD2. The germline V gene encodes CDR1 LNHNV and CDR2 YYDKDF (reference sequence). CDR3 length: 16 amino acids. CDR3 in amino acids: CATSRVSGGNAGELFF.

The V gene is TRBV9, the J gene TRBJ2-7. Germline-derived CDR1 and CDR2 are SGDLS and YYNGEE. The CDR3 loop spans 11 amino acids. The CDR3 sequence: CASSERHEQYF.

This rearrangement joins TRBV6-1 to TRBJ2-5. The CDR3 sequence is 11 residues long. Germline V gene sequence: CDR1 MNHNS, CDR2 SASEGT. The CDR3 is CASTGRETQYF.

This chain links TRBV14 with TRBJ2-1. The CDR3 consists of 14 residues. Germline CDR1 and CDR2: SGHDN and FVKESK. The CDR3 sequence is CASSQEGNYNEQFF.

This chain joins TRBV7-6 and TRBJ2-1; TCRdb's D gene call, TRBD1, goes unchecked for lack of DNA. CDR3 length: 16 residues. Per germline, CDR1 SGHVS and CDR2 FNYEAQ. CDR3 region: CASSEDKGFSYNEQFF. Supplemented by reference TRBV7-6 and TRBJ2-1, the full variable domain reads GAGVSQSPRYKVTKRGQDVALRCDPISGHVSLYWYRQALGQGPEFLTYFNYEAQQDKSGLPNDRFSAERPEGSISTLTIQRTEQRDSAMYRCASSEDKGFSYNEQFFGPGTRLTVL.

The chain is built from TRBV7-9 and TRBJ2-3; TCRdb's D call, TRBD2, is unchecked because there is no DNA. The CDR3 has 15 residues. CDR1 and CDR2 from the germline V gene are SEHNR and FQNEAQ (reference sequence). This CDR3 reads CASSPRGGVPDTQYF.

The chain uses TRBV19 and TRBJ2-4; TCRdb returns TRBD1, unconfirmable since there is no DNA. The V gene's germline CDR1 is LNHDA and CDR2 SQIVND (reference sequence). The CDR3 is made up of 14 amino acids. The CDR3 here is CASSIQGTQNIQYF.

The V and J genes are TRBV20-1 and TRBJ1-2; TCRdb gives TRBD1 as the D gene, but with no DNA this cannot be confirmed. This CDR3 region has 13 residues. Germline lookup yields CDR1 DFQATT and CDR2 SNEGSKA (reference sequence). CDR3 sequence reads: CSAGEQAHSSYTF.

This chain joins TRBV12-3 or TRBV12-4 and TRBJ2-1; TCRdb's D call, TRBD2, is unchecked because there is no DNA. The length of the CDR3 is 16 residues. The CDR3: CASSLTRGGLNNEQFF.

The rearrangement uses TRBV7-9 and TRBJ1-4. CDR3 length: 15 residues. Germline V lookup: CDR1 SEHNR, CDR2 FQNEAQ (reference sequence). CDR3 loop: CASSHTGPRSEKLFF.

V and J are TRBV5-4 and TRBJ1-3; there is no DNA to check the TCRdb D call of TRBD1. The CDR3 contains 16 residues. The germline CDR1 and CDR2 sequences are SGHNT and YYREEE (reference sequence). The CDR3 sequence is CASSATTGAGGNTIYF.

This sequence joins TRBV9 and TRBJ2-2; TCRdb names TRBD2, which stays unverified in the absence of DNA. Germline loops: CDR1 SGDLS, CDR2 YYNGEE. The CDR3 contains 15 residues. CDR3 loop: CASSPSGGAPGELFF. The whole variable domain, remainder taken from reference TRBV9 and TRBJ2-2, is DSGVTQTPKHLITATGQRVTLRCSPRSGDLSVYWYQQSLDQGLQFLIQYYNGEERAKGNILERFSAQQFPDLHSELNLSSLELGDSALYFCASSPSGGAPGELFFGEGSRLTVL.

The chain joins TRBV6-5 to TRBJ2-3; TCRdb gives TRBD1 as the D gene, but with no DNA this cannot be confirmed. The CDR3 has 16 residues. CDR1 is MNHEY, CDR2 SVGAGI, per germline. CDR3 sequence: CASSYLDRGRADTQYF.

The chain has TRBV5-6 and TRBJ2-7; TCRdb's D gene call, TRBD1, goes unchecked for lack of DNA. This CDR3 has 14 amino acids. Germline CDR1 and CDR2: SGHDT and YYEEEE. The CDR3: CASSLLLGADEQYF.

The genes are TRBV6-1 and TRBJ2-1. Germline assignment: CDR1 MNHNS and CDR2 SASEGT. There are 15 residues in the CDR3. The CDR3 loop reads CASRKTRASYNEQFF.

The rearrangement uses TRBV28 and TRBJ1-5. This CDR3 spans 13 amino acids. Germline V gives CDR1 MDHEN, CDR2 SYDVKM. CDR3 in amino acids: CASFTDKGYAQHF.

The CDR3 spells CASSSGGAGQPQHF. The rearrangement uses TRBV5-1 and TRBJ1-5; TCRdb reports TRBD1, a call that lacks DNA to check it against. CDR3 length: 14 residues. CDR1 is SGHRS and CDR2 is YFSETQ in the germline V gene.

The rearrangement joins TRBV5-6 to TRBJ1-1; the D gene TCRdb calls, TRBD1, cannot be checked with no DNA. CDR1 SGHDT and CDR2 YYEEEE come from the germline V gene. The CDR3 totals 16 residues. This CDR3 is CASSLAGGPMGTEAFF.

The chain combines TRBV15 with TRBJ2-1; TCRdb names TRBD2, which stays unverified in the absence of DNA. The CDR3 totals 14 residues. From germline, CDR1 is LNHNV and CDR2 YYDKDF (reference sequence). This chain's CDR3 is CATSSVLAVNEQFF.

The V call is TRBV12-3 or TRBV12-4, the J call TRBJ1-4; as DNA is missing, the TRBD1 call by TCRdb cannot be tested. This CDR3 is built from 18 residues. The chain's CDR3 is CASSDGQGALLRSEKLFF.

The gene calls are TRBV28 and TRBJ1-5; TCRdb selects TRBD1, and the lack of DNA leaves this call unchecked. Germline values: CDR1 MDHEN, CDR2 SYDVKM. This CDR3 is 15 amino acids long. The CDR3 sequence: CATTGTGGINQPQHF. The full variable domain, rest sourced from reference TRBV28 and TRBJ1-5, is DVKVTQSSRYLVKRTGEKVFLECVQDMDHENMFWYRQDPGLGLRLIYFSYDVKMKEKGDIPEGYSVSREKKERFSLILESASTNQTSMYLCATTGTGGINQPQHFGDGTRLSIL.

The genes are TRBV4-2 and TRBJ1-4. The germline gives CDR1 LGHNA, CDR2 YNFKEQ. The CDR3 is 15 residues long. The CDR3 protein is CASSQVGQRNEKLFF.

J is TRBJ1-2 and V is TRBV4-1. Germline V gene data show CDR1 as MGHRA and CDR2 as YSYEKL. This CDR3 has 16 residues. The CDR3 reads CASSQLDGKANYGYTF.

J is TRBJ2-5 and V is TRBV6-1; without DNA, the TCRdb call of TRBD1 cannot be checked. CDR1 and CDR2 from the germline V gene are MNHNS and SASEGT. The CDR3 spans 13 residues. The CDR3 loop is CASRRGALGTQYF.

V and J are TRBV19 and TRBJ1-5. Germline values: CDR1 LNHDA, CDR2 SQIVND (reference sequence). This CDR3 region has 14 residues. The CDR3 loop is CASRVDSSNQPQHF.

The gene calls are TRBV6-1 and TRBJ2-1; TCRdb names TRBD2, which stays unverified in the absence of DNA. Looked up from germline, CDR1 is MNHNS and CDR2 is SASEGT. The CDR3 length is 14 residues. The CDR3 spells CASRLAGATNEQFF.